This T cell receptor beta chain was observed in a study of cytomegalovirus exposure and HLA in healthy donors. Across the study: The same platform as the approximately 670 first-cohort repertoires was used for the roughly 130 validation repertoires, a later analysis reported.

Of note for this clone: The antigen remains unidentified.

Study-level results: Associated with cytomegalovirus, according to the listing, were approximately 160 TCR beta chains. Confirmation was obtained in vitro that a few CMV-associated chains are specific for CMV antigens. A subsequent analysis found that TCR clusters from the first cohort also tended to co-occur in the roughly 120 validation repertoires, with around 94% of cluster scores above 0.

Assay used: immunoSEQ multiplex PCR; TCRdb lists only in-frame clones, some missing. In the table there are roughly 170,000 clones, 80% to 85% of which are singletons. The receptor comes from a woman younger than 30 in good health and CMV-seropositive. The sample was PBMCs.

The CDR3 DNA sequence: TGTGCCAGCGGGGAGGTGGGAGAGACCCAGTACTTC. This sequence encodes CASGEVGETQYF. V is TRBV2 and J is TRBJ2-5, with D maybe TRBD2 (6 bases). This CDR3 spans 12 amino acids. Germline V gene data show CDR1 as SNHLY and CDR2 as FYNNEI. The ends were cut back, 8 bases at V and 4 bases at J, with 11 bases in the middle.